Described below is a single T cell receptor beta chain sequence and its context. What it binds is unknown. This sample is part of a study of T cell repertoires in cytomegalovirus infection. Across the study: Public TCR beta signatures provided an indication of both CMV infection and a matching HLA type.

TCRdb used MiXCR to reprocess the reads, holding one entry per CDR3 protein. The sample contains roughly 500,000 distinct CDR3 sequences, around 30% of which appear only once. Trimming pared 0 bases from V and 6 bases from J, leaving 5 bases between. There are 11 residues in the CDR3. Germline CDR1 reads DFQATT; CDR2 reads SNEGSKA (reference sequence). Here the sequenced sample was cultured PBMCs, taken from culture after CMV antigen stimulation. The V and J genes are TRBV20-1 and TRBJ1-1; D ambiguous. This TCR was sampled from a human donor in good health (CMV status not recorded). Some clones in this sample may be carry-over from other donors' samples. CDR3 loop: CSARDLPEAFF. The DNA for the CDR3 is TGCAGTGCTAGAGATCTCCCTGAAGCTTTCTTT.